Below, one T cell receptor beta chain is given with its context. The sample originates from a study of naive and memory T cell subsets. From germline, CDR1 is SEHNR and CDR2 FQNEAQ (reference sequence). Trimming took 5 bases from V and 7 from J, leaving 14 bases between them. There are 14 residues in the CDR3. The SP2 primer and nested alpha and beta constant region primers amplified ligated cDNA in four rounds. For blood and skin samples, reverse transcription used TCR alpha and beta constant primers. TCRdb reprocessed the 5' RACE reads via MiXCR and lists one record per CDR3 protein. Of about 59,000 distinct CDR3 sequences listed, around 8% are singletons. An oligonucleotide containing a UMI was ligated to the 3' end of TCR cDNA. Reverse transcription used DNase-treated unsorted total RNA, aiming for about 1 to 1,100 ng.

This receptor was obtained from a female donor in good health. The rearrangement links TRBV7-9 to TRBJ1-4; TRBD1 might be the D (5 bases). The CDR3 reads CASSPQGNVEKLFF. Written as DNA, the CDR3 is TGTGCCAGCAGCCCCCAGGGTAATGTTGAAAAACTGTTTTTT. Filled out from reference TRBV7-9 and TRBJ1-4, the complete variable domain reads DTGVSQNPRHKITKRGQNVTFRCDPISEHNRLYWYRQTLGQGPEFLTYFQNEAQLEKSRLLSDRFSAERPKGSFSTLEIQRTEQGDSAMYLCASSPQGNVEKLFFGSGTQLSVL.